The rows below give T cell receptor beta chains drawn from one sample of a study of T cell repertoires in cytomegalovirus infection. One entry per CDR3 protein, called by TCRdb with MiXCR from the reads. There are approximately 340,000 distinct CDR3 sequences in the sample; 25% to 35% occur only once, and around 19% lies in the top ten. These TCRs are of unknown antigen specificity. The material sequenced was cultured PBMCs, taken from culture after CMV antigen stimulation. Every receptor here comes from a human donor in good health (CMV status not recorded). Some clones in this sample may be carry-over from other donors' samples. CDR3s include the opening cysteine and the closing phenylalanine or tryptophan. The D gene is left open where the match is weak. Expanded clones are given a class, and other clones once, few, many or no size at all.

j_gene | v_gene | d_gene | abundance | CDR3aa | CDR3nt
TRBJ2-3 | TRBV7-3 | - | - | CASSFGLVTDTQYF | TGTGCCAGCAGCTTTGGTCTAGTTACAGATACGCAGTATTTT
TRBJ2-3 | TRBV27 | TRBD2 | - | CASSRGASGIRTDTQYF | TGTGCCAGCAGCCGCGGGGCTAGCGGAATCCGCACAGATACGCAGTATTTT
TRBJ1-5 | TRBV19 | TRBD1 | - | CASSISQGAGQPQHF | TGTGCCAGTAGTATATCACAGGGGGCCGGTCAGCCCCAGCATTTT
TRBJ1-5 | TRBV7-8 | - | - | CASSLIGRNQPQHF | TGTGCCAGCAGCTTAATAGGGCGGAATCAGCCCCAGCATTTT
TRBJ2-3 | TRBV7-2 | TRBD2 | few | CASHSGWGTDTQYF | TGTGCCAGCCATAGCGGGTGGGGCACAGATACGCAGTATTTT
TRBJ1-1 | TRBV3-1 | TRBD1 | - | CASSQGRGRTEAFF | TGTGCCAGCAGCCAAGGCAGGGGGCGAACTGAAGCTTTCTTT
TRBJ1-1 | TRBV7-9 | TRBD1 | few | CASRLPPGQKRNTEAFF | TGTGCCAGCAGGTTACCTCCGGGACAGAAGCGGAACACTGAAGCTTTCTTT
TRBJ2-5 | TRBV7-2 | TRBD2 | few | CASSLADRDYFQETQYF | TGTGCCAGCAGCTTAGCAGACCGGGACTACTTTCAAGAGACCCAGTACTTC
TRBJ1-2 | TRBV10-3 | TRBD1 | few | CAISEYPSTGDGYTF | TGTGCCATCAGTGAGTACCCCTCGACAGGGGATGGCTACACCTTC
TRBJ1-1 | TRBV7-2 | TRBD1 | many | CASSLAGTANTEAFF | TGTGCCAGCAGCTTAGCCGGGACAGCAAACACTGAAGCTTTCTTT
TRBJ1-4 | TRBV27 | - | - | CASTRIIGTRGDEKLFF | TGTGCCAGTACAAGAATAATCGGGACAAGGGGCGATGAAAAACTGTTTTTT
TRBJ1-5 | TRBV19 | TRBD1 | - | CASSIVPETGVRPQHF | TGTGCCAGTAGTATTGTGCCCGAGACAGGGGTTCGGCCCCAGCATTTT
TRBJ1-1 | TRBV7-9 | - | few | CASSQQVTNTEAFF | TGTGCCAGCAGCCAACAGGTTACGAACACTGAAGCTTTCTTT
TRBJ2-1 | TRBV11-3 | TRBD2 | few | CASSLEGTSGPQVF | TGTGCCAGCAGCTTAGAAGGGACTAGCGGGCCCCAGGTCTTC
TRBJ2-3 | TRBV7-9 | - | - | CASSSTSRGGSTDTQYF | TGTGCCAGCAGCTCCACCTCCAGGGGGGGAAGCACAGATACGCAGTATTTT
TRBJ2-4 | TRBV7-2 | - | many | CASSLGSLAKNIQYF | TGTGCCAGCAGCTTAGGGAGCCTAGCCAAAAACATTCAGTACTTC
TRBJ1-5 | TRBV23-1 | TRBD1 | - | CASSQSRTGRYSNQPQHF | TGCGCCAGCAGTCAAAGTAGGACAGGGAGATATAGCAATCAGCCCCAGCATTTT
TRBJ2-7 | TRBV10-3 | TRBD2 | - | CAISRLAGGLSYEQYF | TGTGCCATCAGCCGACTAGCGGGGGGCCTCTCCTACGAGCAGTACTTC
TRBJ1-1 | TRBV6-5 | - | - | CASSYTGPTEAFF | TGTGCCAGCAGTTACACCGGGCCCACTGAAGCTTTCTTT
TRBJ2-1 | TRBV7-8 | - | few | CASVLTDSYNEQFF | TGTGCCAGCGTCCTGACAGACTCCTACAATGAGCAGTTCTTC
TRBJ1-2 | TRBV19 | - | - | CASSPTGRDIAYGYTF | TGTGCCAGTAGTCCTACGGGGAGGGACATTGCTTATGGCTACACCTTC
TRBJ1-3 | TRBV7-8 | - | - | CASSLVSMGSGNTIYF | TGTGCCAGCAGCTTAGTCTCCATGGGTTCTGGAAACACCATATATTTT
TRBJ2-5 | TRBV18 | - | - | CASSPPSDTETQYF | TGTGCCAGCTCACCACCGTCCGACACTGAGACCCAGTACTTC
TRBJ1-6 | TRBV20-1 | TRBD1 | - | CARRDRGFGNSPLHF | TGCGCCCGGCGCGACAGGGGGTTCGGTAACTCACCCCTCCACTTT
TRBJ2-1 | TRBV7-6 | - | many | CASSRGRGLEDEQFF | TGTGCCAGCAGCCGAGGGAGGGGGCTTGAAGATGAGCAGTTCTTC
TRBJ1-1 | TRBV2 | - | many | CASSEVGNTEAFF | TGTGCCAGCAGTGAAGTTGGGAACACTGAAGCTTTCTTT
TRBJ2-2 | TRBV7-9 | - | - | CASSLWTGELFF | TGTGCCAGCAGCTTATGGACCGGGGAGCTGTTTTTT
TRBJ2-5 | TRBV12-3/TRBV12-4 | - | many | CASSLVSQETQYF | TGTGCCAGCAGTTTAGTCAGCCAAGAGACCCAGTACTTC
TRBJ1-1 | TRBV7-8 | TRBD1 | many | CASSIMTGRNTEAFF | TGTGCCAGCAGCATCATGACAGGGAGGAACACTGAAGCTTTCTTT
TRBJ1-2 | TRBV6-5 | TRBD1 | - | CASSVPGQGDGYTF | TGTGCCAGCAGTGTTCCGGGACAGGGAGATGGCTACACCTTC
TRBJ1-4 | TRBV7-8 | TRBD1 | many | CASSFRWGQFRGISTNEKLFF | TGTGCCAGCAGCTTCCGGTGGGGACAGTTTAGGGGGATTTCAACTAATGAAAAACTGTTTTTT
TRBJ2-1 | TRBV19 | TRBD2 | - | CASSIVGTSGAEQFF | TGTGCCAGTAGTATTGTCGGGACTAGCGGGGCTGAGCAGTTCTTC
TRBJ2-2 | TRBV20-1 | - | few | CSDGFVCTNTGELFF | TGCAGTGACGGGTTCGTTTGCACGAACACCGGGGAGCTGTTTTTT
TRBJ1-1 | TRBV2 | - | - | CASSEERGTEAFF | TGTGCCAGCAGTGAAGAACGGGGTACTGAAGCTTTCTTT
TRBJ2-1 | TRBV20-1 | TRBD2 | few | CSASSGGFNEQFF | TGCAGTGCTAGTAGCGGGGGGTTCAATGAGCAGTTCTTC
TRBJ1-5 | TRBV5-6 | - | few | CASSFTGNQPQHF | TGTGCCAGCAGCTTCACAGGTAATCAGCCCCAGCATTTT
TRBJ1-5 | TRBV12-3/TRBV12-4 | TRBD1 | - | CASSPTGGVYSNQPQHF | TGTGCCAGCAGTCCTACAGGGGGTGTTTATAGCAATCAGCCCCAGCATTTT
TRBJ1-5 | TRBV7-9 | - | - | CASSQGGGSNQPQHF | TGTGCCAGCAGCCAGGGAGGAGGGAGCAATCAGCCCCAGCATTTT
TRBJ2-5 | TRBV7-2 | TRBD2 | few | CASQPGLAGETQYF | TGTGCCAGCCAACCGGGACTAGCGGGAGAGACCCAGTACTTC
TRBJ1-1 | TRBV12-3/TRBV12-4 | - | few | CASSNRLGTHTEAFF | TGTGCCAGCAGTAACAGGCTGGGCACACACACTGAAGCTTTCTTT
TRBJ2-3 | TRBV7-3 | - | few | CASSFKGSDTQYF | TGTGCCAGCAGCTTCAAGGGCTCAGATACGCAGTATTTT
TRBJ1-1 | TRBV20-1 | TRBD1 | - | CSARRTGMNTEAFF | TGCAGTGCTAGACGGACAGGGATGAACACTGAAGCTTTCTTT
TRBJ2-1 | TRBV19 | TRBD1 | few | CATQGAGRDEQFF | TGTGCCACCCAGGGGGCCGGGCGGGATGAGCAGTTCTTC
TRBJ1-4 | TRBV2 | - | - | CASSGTPTGPPFF | TGTGCCAGCAGTGGTACCCCCACAGGGCCACCGTTTTTT
TRBJ1-2 | TRBV10-3 | TRBD1 | - | CAISELQGPTSYGYTF | TGTGCCATCAGTGAATTACAGGGGCCGACAAGCTATGGCTACACCTTC
TRBJ2-3 | TRBV6-1 | TRBD2 | - | CASSGPGAGGEIPRTDTQYF | TGTGCCAGCAGTGGCCCGGGGGCGGGAGGGGAGATCCCTCGCACAGATACGCAGTATTTT
TRBJ1-2 | TRBV7-8 | - | - | CASSLGVRGARYTF | TGTGCCAGCAGCTTAGGGGTTCGGGGGGCCCGCTACACCTTC
TRBJ1-5 | TRBV9 | - | few | CASSGTSGEPQHF | TGTGCCAGCAGCGGGACAAGCGGGGAGCCCCAGCATTTT
TRBJ2-5 | TRBV11-2 | - | few | CASRLADEETQYF | TGTGCCAGCAGATTAGCGGATGAAGAGACCCAGTACTTC
TRBJ2-6 | TRBV5-6 | TRBD1 | few | CASSSTGFGANVLTF | TGTGCCAGCAGCTCGACAGGGTTTGGGGCCAACGTCCTGACTTTC
TRBJ2-5 | TRBV2 | - | few | CASSDQPGPLIFTETQYF | TGTGCCAGCAGTGACCAACCAGGCCCATTGATTTTTACAGAGACCCAGTACTTC